This T cell receptor (beta chain) was sequenced in a study of shared T cell receptors in the human thymus. Libraries were prepared by immunoSEQ multiplex PCR; TCRdb keeps only in-frame clonotypes and omits some of them. This table holds about 400,000 clones, approximately 95% found once. This clonotype was sampled from a human donor. Sequencing was carried out using thymocytes.

CDR3: CASSPSRGQGRQVYGYTF. In DNA, the CDR3 is TGTGCCAGCAGCCCATCCAGGGGACAGGGGCGGCAGGTGTATGGCTACACCTTC. The chain recombines TRBV9 with TRBJ1-2; 10 bases fit TRBD1. Trimming at V came to 4 bases and at J to 5 bases, leaving 17 bases not matched to a gene. This CDR3 is built from 18 residues. In germline, CDR1 is SGDLS, CDR2 YYNGEE.